The 13 T cell receptor beta chains given below trace back to one sample, sequenced in a study of T cell changes during pregnancy in multiple sclerosis. The assay was immunoSEQ multiplex PCR, and TCRdb's table has in-frame clones only and misses some. The profile shows 93,000 or so clones, almost 95% of them singletons. Source: peripheral blood, taken after pregnancy. These receptors were collected from a female donor with multiple sclerosis, enrolled in a pregnancy study.

CDR3: CASRRLGQGIDEQYF. The CDR3 DNA reads as TGTGCCAGCAGGAGGCTCGGACAGGGGATCGACGAGCAGTACTTC. The chain recombines TRBV2 with TRBJ2-7; 9 positions match TRBD1. J gave up 5 bases and V 6 bases, and 11 bases lay outside the gene matches. This CDR3 has 15 amino acids. The germline CDR1 and CDR2 sequences are SNHLY and FYNNEI.

V and J are TRBV7-9 and TRBJ2-1; D uncertain. The germline V and J ends were trimmed by 5 bases and 8 bases, with 10 bases remaining between them. CDR1 and CDR2 from the germline V gene are SEHNR and FQNEAQ (reference sequence). The CDR3 spans 12 residues. The CDR3 here is CASSQSVDEQFF. The DNA of the CDR3 is TGTGCCAGCAGCCAGAGCGTAGATGAGCAGTTCTTC.

V and J are TRBV2 and TRBJ2-1, with D possibly being TRBD1 (6 bases). CDR1 is SNHLY and CDR2 is FYNNEI in the germline V gene. This CDR3 is 15 amino acids long. Trimming removed 7 bases at V and 0 bases at J, with 13 bases between. The CDR3 nucleotides are TGTGCCAGCACTAAGGGGGTTAGCTCCTACAATGAGCAGTTCTTC. This sequence encodes CASTKGVSSYNEQFF.

J is TRBJ2-7 and V is TRBV5-4; 9 bases match TRBD2. The germline gives CDR1 SGHNT, CDR2 YYREEE (reference sequence). V was clipped by 4 bases and J by 2 bases; unmatched bases: 4. CDR3 size: 14 residues. The CDR3 region is CASSRLAGAYEQYF. As DNA, the CDR3 is TGTGCCAGCAGCCGTTTAGCGGGGGCCTACGAGCAGTACTTC.

The chain uses TRBV2 and TRBJ2-7; D perhaps matches TRBD2 (5 bases). The V gene lost 2 bases and the J gene lost 4 bases, with 18 bases spanning the gap. The V gene's germline CDR1 is SNHLY and CDR2 FYNNEI. This CDR3 is 16 amino acids long. The CDR3 sequence: CASSETGRQRAYEQYF. CDR3 nucleotide sequence: TGTGCCAGCAGTGAAACTGGACGTCAGAGGGCTTACGAGCAGTACTTC.

The CDR3 is CASSTRTGDHYGYTF. The CDR3 DNA follows: TGTGCCAGCAGCACTCGGACAGGGGACCACTATGGCTACACCTTC. The J gene is TRBJ1-2, the V gene TRBV9, with 9 bases aligning to TRBD1. The CDR3 runs 15 residues. Germline CDR1 reads SGDLS; CDR2 reads YYNGEE. The V segment lost 4 bases and the J segment 3 bases; nucleotides outside the gene matches: 7. Full variable domain (missing parts from reference TRBV9 and TRBJ1-2): DSGVTQTPKHLITATGQRVTLRCSPRSGDLSVYWYQQSLDQGLQFLIQYYNGEERAKGNILERFSAQQFPDLHSELNLSSLELGDSALYFCASSTRTGDHYGYTFGSGTRLTVV.

The chain links TRBV7-2 to TRBJ2-3; D perhaps matches TRBD2 (6 bases). Per germline, CDR1 SGHTA and CDR2 FQGNSA. This CDR3 is built from 11 residues. Trimming shortened V by 5 bases and J by 10 bases, and 10 bases separated the two germline ends. CDR3 sequence (DNA): TGTGCCAGCAGCCTGACTAGGGCGCAGTATTTT. It is translated as CASSLTRAQYF.

J is TRBJ2-2 and V is TRBV7-2, with D tentatively TRBD1 (6 bases). The germline gives CDR1 SGHTA, CDR2 FQGNSA. The CDR3 consists of 17 residues. Trimming pared 2 bases from V and 5 bases from J, leaving 18 bases between. CDR3 sequence (DNA): TGTGCCAGCAGCTTAAAGGGGCAGGGGCCACTAACCGGGGAGCTGTTTTTT. Translation: CASSLKGQGPLTGELFF.

The V and J genes are TRBV27 and TRBJ2-1, with TRBD2 identical over 13 bases. Germline V lookup: CDR1 MNHEY, CDR2 SMNVEV (reference sequence). The junction had 13 bases not matched to a gene; V was cut back by 5 bases and J by 6 bases. The CDR3 extends over 18 amino acids. This chain's CDR3 is CASSAWTSGSVLSNEQFF. The CDR3 nucleotides are TGTGCCAGCAGTGCTTGGACTAGCGGGAGCGTATTAAGCAATGAGCAGTTCTTC.

The rearrangement joins TRBV2 to TRBJ2-3; 11 bases map to TRBD2. Germline values: CDR1 SNHLY, CDR2 FYNNEI. The trim removed 6 bases at V and 4 bases at J, leaving 9 bases unmatched. The CDR3 has 16 amino acids. CDR3 residues: CASSLFSGGASDTQYF. The CDR3 DNA reads as TGTGCCAGCAGCCTATTTAGCGGGGGGGCATCAGATACGCAGTATTTT.

To note about this clone: Other nucleotide sequences in the sample specify the same CDR3. The chain has TRBV5-4 and TRBJ2-7; TRBD2 might be the D (5 bases). CDR1 SGHNT and CDR2 YYREEE come from the germline V gene (reference sequence). The CDR3 spans 13 residues. The V gene lost 1 base and the J gene lost 2 bases, with 7 bases spanning the gap. CDR3 sequence (DNA): TGTGCCAGCAGCTTGCCCGGGACCTACGAGCAGTACTTC. Amino acids: CASSLPGTYEQYF.

This chain joins TRBV20-1 and TRBJ1-2; D is unresolved. V lost 0 bases and J 8 bases, leaving 7 bases between the germline ends. The CDR3 runs 11 residues. Per the germline V gene, CDR1 is DFQATT and CDR2 is SNEGSKA (reference sequence). The CDR3 sequence is CSARDFTGYTF. CDR3 DNA sequence: TGCAGTGCTAGAGACTTCACAGGCTACACCTTC.

The chain combines TRBV19 with TRBJ2-1; 8 bases match TRBD1. Trimming at V came to 5 bases and at J to 4 bases, leaving 7 bases not matched to a gene. This CDR3 has 15 amino acids. Germline V CDR1 and CDR2: LNHDA, SQIVND (reference sequence). The chain's CDR3 is CASSSRGRSYNEQFF. DNA for the CDR3: TGTGCCAGTAGTTCCAGGGGGCGGAGTTACAATGAGCAGTTCTTC.